What follows are 30 T cell receptor beta chains derived from one specimen sequenced in a study of cytomegalovirus exposure and HLA in healthy donors. Assay used: immunoSEQ multiplex PCR; TCRdb lists only in-frame clones, some missing. The sample includes around 220,000 clones, approximately 88% of them seen just once. Sequencing was carried out using PBMCs. The receptor source for this set is a woman under 40 in good health and CMV-seropositive.

The chain carries TRBV7-8 and TRBJ1-5; D is uncertain. The CDR3 has 13 residues. V was cut by 4 bases and J by 8 bases, with 12 bases left in between. Germline V gene sequence: CDR1 SGHVS, CDR2 FQNEAQ. CDR3 loop: CASSSGFVKPQHF. The CDR3 coding sequence is TGTGCCAGCAGCTCGGGTTTCGTCAAGCCCCAGCATTTT.

The J gene is TRBJ2-7, the V gene TRBV6-1, with unresolved D. Germline V gene data show CDR1 as MNHNS and CDR2 as SASEGT. The CDR3 runs 14 residues. With 6 bases removed from V and 4 bases from J, the gap between germline ends came to 16 bases. CDR3 residues: CASRRADDPYEQYF. As DNA, the CDR3 is TGTGCCAGCAGAAGGGCGGATGACCCTTACGAGCAGTACTTC.

The chain is built from TRBV11-2 and TRBJ2-3; D remains ambiguous. V was cut by 5 bases and J by 3 bases, with 3 bases left in between. CDR3 length equals 11 residues. Germline V gene sequence: CDR1 SGHAT, CDR2 FQNNGV. CDR3 sequence reads: CASSATDTQYF. CDR3 sequence (DNA): TGTGCCAGCAGCGCGACAGATACGCAGTATTTT. The full variable domain, rest sourced from reference TRBV11-2 and TRBJ2-3, is EAGVAQSPRYKIIEKRQSVAFWCNPISGHATLYWYQQILGQGPKLLIQFQNNGVVDDSQLPKDRFSAERLKGVDSTLKIQPAKLEDSAVYLCASSATDTQYFGPGTRLTVL.

This chain connects TRBV1 to TRBJ2-7; the table names TRBD2, a call not compared with the DNA. TRBV1 constitutes a pseudogene. The CDR3 extends over 16 amino acids. The CDR3 sequence: CTSSQELAGVLGWQYF. CDR3 nucleotides: TGCACCAGCAGCCAAGAGCTGGCGGGAGTATTGGGTTGGCAGTACTTC.

V usage is TRBV6-1 and J usage is TRBJ2-3; no clear D gene. V lost 6 bases and J lost 2, with 9 bases in between. There are 13 residues in the CDR3. Looked up from germline, CDR1 is MNHNS and CDR2 is SASEGT. The CDR3 region is CASSGITTDTQYF. CDR3 nucleotides: TGTGCCAGCAGCGGTATTACCACAGATACGCAGTATTTT.

The gene calls are TRBV9 and TRBJ2-1; 9 bases line up with TRBD2. This CDR3 comprises 15 residues. From germline, CDR1 is SGDLS and CDR2 YYNGEE. V was clipped by 2 bases and J by 8 bases; unmatched bases: 8. CDR3: CASSVSGRTSDEQFF. The CDR3, as DNA: TGTGCCAGCAGCGTTAGCGGGAGAACTTCGGATGAGCAGTTCTTC.

In this sample, this clone turned up once. The CDR3 loop is CATRDTAVTEAFF. The CDR3 DNA reads as TGTGCCACGAGGGACACAGCGGTTACTGAAGCTTTCTTT. The V and J genes are TRBV10-3 and TRBJ1-1; possible D gene TRBD1, 6 bases. Germline CDR1 reads ENHRY; CDR2 reads SYGVKD. V was pared by 10 bases and J by 5 bases, with 17 bases between. The CDR3 sequence is 13 residues long.

A single count supports this clone. The rearrangement uses TRBV18 and TRBJ1-2; a possible D gene is TRBD1 (5 bases). The CDR3 length is 14 residues. The V and J ends lost 0 bases and 8 bases respectively, with 13 bases between them. Germline CDR1 and CDR2: KGHSH and LQKENI. The CDR3 coding sequence is TGTGCCAGCTCACCACCGACAGCCCAACGGGGCTACACCTTC. It codes for CASSPPTAQRGYTF. Full variable domain (remainder filled in from reference TRBV18 and TRBJ1-2): NAGVMQNPRHLVRRRGQEARLRCSPMKGHSHVYWYRQLPEEGLKFMVYLQKENIIDESGMPKERFSAEFPKEGPSILRIQQVVRGDSAAYFCASSPPTAQRGYTFGSGTRLTVV.

This clone appeared a few times. The chain couples TRBV7-2 to TRBJ1-2, with no clear D. The V and J ends lost 5 bases and 8 bases respectively, with 15 bases between them. Germline CDR1 is SGHTA and CDR2 is FQGNSA. The CDR3 covers 13 residues. In DNA, the CDR3 is TGTGCCAGCAGCCAAGTGACCCTGGGAGGCTACACCTTC. Translated: CASSQVTLGGYTF.

The chain uses TRBV23-1 and TRBJ1-5; TRBD1 matches at 7 bases. TRBV23-1 belongs to the ORF category, with a function that is uncertain. CDR3 length equals 15 residues. V lost 8 bases and J lost 3; bases outside the gene matches: 10. This CDR3 reads CASREGGMINQPQHF. The DNA of the CDR3 is TGCGCCAGCCGGGAAGGGGGCATGATCAATCAGCCCCAGCATTTT.

The V call is TRBV19, the J call TRBJ1-5; 8 nucleotides line up with TRBD1. This CDR3 contains 15 residues. From germline, CDR1 is LNHDA and CDR2 SQIVND (reference sequence). Unmatched junction bases numbered 3, after V lost 2 bases and J lost 3 bases. The CDR3 protein is CASSISDRVNQPQHF. The CDR3, as DNA: TGTGCCAGTAGTATATCGGACAGGGTCAATCAGCCCCAGCATTTT.

This sequence joins TRBV11-2 and TRBJ2-5; D gene ambiguous. The CDR3 has 14 amino acids. V lost 0 bases and J lost 7, with 12 bases in between. The germline gives CDR1 SGHAT, CDR2 FQNNGV. The CDR3 sequence: CASSLDLGPGTQYF. The CDR3 DNA sequence: TGTGCCAGCAGCTTAGATCTTGGCCCGGGGACCCAGTACTTC.

This rearrangement joins TRBV10-1 to TRBJ2-5; D is uncertain. Per germline, CDR1 WNHNN and CDR2 SYGVQD (reference sequence). The CDR3 length is 14 residues. Deletions cut 4 bases from V and 2 bases from J, with 11 bases between. The CDR3 protein is CASSANAGQETQYF. DNA of the CDR3: TGCGCCAGCAGTGCGAATGCAGGTCAAGAGACCCAGTACTTC.

This chain uses TRBV18 with TRBJ2-7; D unresolved. The V gene's germline CDR1 is KGHSH and CDR2 LQKENI. V lost 0 bases, J lost 3 bases, and 6 bases lay in between. This CDR3 has 13 residues. As DNA, the CDR3 is TGTGCCAGCTCACCACCAGCAATCTACGAGCAGTACTTC. As protein: CASSPPAIYEQYF.

This clone was seen a handful of times. The rearrangement uses TRBV4-3 and TRBJ2-7, with D perhaps matching TRBD1 (5 bases). Trimming took 3 bases from V and 0 from J, leaving 9 bases between them. This CDR3 is built from 14 residues. Germline V gene lookup returns CDR1 LGHNA and CDR2 YSLEER. The CDR3 spells CASSQATASYEQYF. The CDR3 region has the DNA TGCGCCAGCAGCCAGGCGACAGCCTCCTACGAGCAGTACTTC.

Only one count was recorded for this clone. This sequence joins TRBV30 and TRBJ1-2; 7 positions match TRBD1. This CDR3 region has 12 residues. Per the germline V gene, CDR1 is GTSNPN and CDR2 is SVGIG (reference sequence). The V gene end was trimmed by 6 bases and the J gene end by 7 bases; junction bases not matched to a gene: 8. The CDR3 sequence is CACDRAEGGYTF. In DNA, the CDR3 is TGTGCCTGTGACAGGGCGGAAGGTGGCTACACCTTC.

This clone was counted a single time. V is TRBV30 and J is TRBJ2-1; 11 bases are shared with TRBD2. After removal of 7 bases from V and 9 bases from J, the junction contained 20 bases not matched to a gene. Germline assignment: CDR1 GTSNPN and CDR2 SVGIG (reference sequence). The CDR3 runs to 17 residues. Here the CDR3 reads CAYLLASSGRKVGEQFF. In DNA, the CDR3 is TGTGCCTACCTACTCGCCTCTAGCGGGAGGAAAGTTGGTGAGCAGTTCTTC.

The gene calls are TRBV7-9 and TRBJ1-2; tentative D call: TRBD1 (5 bases). The germline V gene encodes CDR1 SEHNR and CDR2 FQNEAQ (reference sequence). Trimming left V 4 bases short and J 5 bases short, with 14 bases between. There are 14 residues in the CDR3. CDR3 in DNA: TGTGCCAGCAGCTACGACAGTGCACTTTATGGCTACACCTTC. Residues: CASSYDSALYGYTF.

CDR3 bases: TGCGCCAGCAGCCAAGATCGAGGGAGGGAGGGTAAACTGTTTTTT. Its translation is CASSQDRGREGKLFF. The chain combines TRBV4-1 with TRBJ1-4; D not resolved. Looked up from germline, CDR1 is MGHRA and CDR2 is YSYEKL. This CDR3 spans 15 amino acids. V lost 0 bases to trimming and J lost 11 bases, with 16 bases between them.

The chain recombines TRBV11-1 with TRBJ2-6, with D perhaps TRBD2 (5 bases). Trimming took 4 bases from V and 4 from J, leaving 20 bases between them. CDR3 size: 18 residues. The germline gives CDR1 SGHAT, CDR2 FQDESV (reference sequence). CDR3 sequence reads: CASSWRLRSAPGANVLTF. The CDR3 bases are TGTGCCAGCAGCTGGAGACTACGTTCAGCCCCCGGGGCCAACGTCCTGACTTTC.

The CDR3 DNA reads TGTGCCAGCAGCGTAGGGGTTCACGGGGGTGAGGAGCAGTACTTC. The encoded protein is CASSVGVHGGEEQYF. V is TRBV9 and J is TRBJ2-7; possible D gene TRBD2, 6 bases. V was trimmed by 0 bases and J by 7 bases, leaving 17 bases between them. CDR3 size: 15 residues. Germline V gives CDR1 SGDLS, CDR2 YYNGEE.

Only a few counts were recorded for this clone. The rearrangement links TRBV21-1 to TRBJ1-1; the table calls TRBD1, which could not be checked here. TRBV21-1 is flagged as a pseudogene. CDR3 length equals 14 residues. CDR3 in DNA: TGTGCCAGCAGCCGGGACAGACAAAACACTGAAGCTTTCTTT. The encoded protein is CASSRDRQNTEAFF.

The chain recombines TRBV19 with TRBJ1-1; a weak D match, TRBD1 (5 bases). V lost 11 bases, J lost 6 bases, and 16 bases lay in between. CDR1 is LNHDA, CDR2 SQIVND, per germline (reference sequence). The CDR3 covers 12 residues. CDR3 DNA sequence: TGTGCCTCGCCAGTAGGGGACCCTGAAGCTTTCTTT. This sequence encodes CASPVGDPEAFF.

The chain combines TRBV7-6 with TRBJ2-7; either TRBD1 or TRBD2 may supply D (6 bases each). The V gene lost 3 bases and the J gene lost 2 bases, with 14 bases spanning the gap. The CDR3 runs 15 residues. CDR1 and CDR2 (germline): SGHVS, FNYEAQ. This CDR3 reads CASSLGAGYTYEQYF. CDR3 DNA: TGTGCCAGCAGCTTGGGGGCGGGATATACCTACGAGCAGTACTTC.

This clone was found once. This sequence joins TRBV4-1 and TRBJ1-2, with a weak D call TRBD1 (5 bases). The CDR3 has 17 residues. From germline, CDR1 is MGHRA and CDR2 YSYEKL. V was pared by 0 bases and J by 8 bases, with 22 bases between. CDR3 in DNA: TGCGCCAGCAGCCAAGAGTGGCACGTAACTGAGGGGCCCGGCTACACCTTC. Its protein is CASSQEWHVTEGPGYTF.

Comments on this clone: Other DNA sequences in this sample translate to the same CDR3. The chain combines TRBV5-1 with TRBJ2-3; 10 bases match TRBD2. Unmatched junction bases numbered 9, after V lost 7 bases and J lost 1 base. The germline gives CDR1 SGHRS, CDR2 YFSETQ. CDR3 length: 16 amino acids. DNA of the CDR3: TGCGCCAGCTCCTTTCGACTAGCGGGCGGCACAGATACGCAGTATTTT. It codes for CASSFRLAGGTDTQYF.

V is TRBV7-9 and J is TRBJ2-7; 9 bases match TRBD1. Germline loops: CDR1 SEHNR, CDR2 FQNEAQ (reference sequence). V lost 3 bases and J lost 3; bases outside the gene matches: 6. There are 15 residues in the CDR3. The CDR3 region is CASSFWDRDNYEQYF. The CDR3 DNA follows: TGTGCCAGCAGCTTCTGGGACAGGGATAACTACGAGCAGTACTTC.

The chain uses TRBV11-2 and TRBJ2-5; perhaps D is TRBD1 or TRBD2 (5 bases each). The V gene lost 6 bases and the J gene lost 0 bases, with 11 bases spanning the gap. This CDR3 is built from 14 residues. Germline lookup yields CDR1 SGHAT and CDR2 FQNNGV. CDR3: CASSPGTHQETQYF. DNA for the CDR3: TGTGCCAGCAGTCCCGGGACCCACCAAGAGACCCAGTACTTC.

Comments on this clone: The germline gene is not matched at one end of the junction; a read error may be the cause. The rearrangement links TRBV7-6 to TRBJ2-7, with 9 positions matching TRBD1. Germline V gives CDR1 SGHVS, CDR2 FNYEAQ. The CDR3 contains 19 residues. The DNA of the CDR3 is TGTGCCAGCAGCCGGCGAGCCACCGGGACAGGGTTTTTAGGTAGACCCGGTGACTTC. As protein: CASSRRATGTGFLGRPGDF.

This sequence joins TRBV14 and TRBJ1-4; D is unclear. Germline CDR1 is SGHDN and CDR2 is FVKESK. The CDR3 consists of 10 residues. Trimming pared 3 bases from V and 15 bases from J, leaving 8 bases between. The CDR3 region is CASSHSGVFF. The CDR3 coding sequence is TGTGCCAGCAGCCACAGTGGGGTGTTTTTT.